A single sample is the source of the 25 T cell receptor beta chains below, sequenced in a study of blood T cell repertoires in COVID-19. TCRdb's table, derived via immunoSEQ multiplex PCR, lists solely in-frame clones and lacks some. Of about 33,000 clones listed, over 75% are singletons. Sequencing was carried out using peripheral blood. All receptors derive from a man aged 55-75 years with active COVID-19.

V is TRBV10-1 and J is TRBJ2-7, with D possibly TRBD2 on 7 matching bases. CDR1 and CDR2 from the germline V gene are WNHNN and SYGVQD (reference sequence). Trimming cost V 7 bases and J 7 bases, with 17 bases left between them. The CDR3 is 13 amino acids. The CDR3 coding sequence is TGCGCCAGCACACGGGACACAGCGGGAGAGCAGTACTTC. Translated: CASTRDTAGEQYF.

Details on this clone: Relative to the germline gene, one junction end is altered; a read error may explain this. The gene calls are TRBV7-7 and TRBJ2-1; 8 bases agree with TRBD2. The CDR3 is 17 residues long. Germline CDR1 reads SSHAT; CDR2 reads FNYEAQ (reference sequence). The CDR3 loop is CASSLKAGAVVYNEQFF. The DNA of the CDR3 is TGTGCTAGCAGCCTAAAAGCGGGAGCTGTTGTGTACAATGAGCAGTTCTTC.

V gene TRBV6-5 combines with J gene TRBJ2-7; the D is unclear. Germline CDR1 is MNHEY and CDR2 is SVGAGI. CDR3 length: 14 amino acids. The V end was cut by 2 bases, the J end by 0 bases, with 8 bases between. The CDR3 sequence: CASSYHPSSYEQYF. The CDR3 bases are TGTGCCAGCAGTTACCACCCGAGCTCCTACGAGCAGTACTTC.

The genes are TRBV3-1 (or the pseudogene TRBV3-2) and TRBJ1-3; TRBD1 is a possible D gene (6 bases). V lost 1 base, J lost 4 bases, and 11 bases lay in between. The germline V gene has CDR1 LGHDT and CDR2 YNNKEL (reference sequence). The CDR3 is 15 residues long. The CDR3 spells CASSQGRGGGNTIYF. The CDR3 DNA reads TGTGCCAGCAGCCAAGGACGGGGGGGCGGAAACACCATATATTTT.

This clone was seen only once. The chain carries TRBV19 and TRBJ2-5, with TRBD2 matching over 7 bases. CDR1 LNHDA and CDR2 SQIVND come from the germline V gene (reference sequence). CDR3 length: 12 amino acids. V shed 6 bases and J 7 bases; nucleotides not matched to a gene: 5. The CDR3 DNA reads as TGTGCCAGTAGCCGGGACTACGGGACCCAGTACTTC. This translates into CASSRDYGTQYF.

The chain joins TRBV29-1 to TRBJ1-1; D uncertain. With 7 bases removed from V and 11 bases from J, the gap between germline ends came to 17 bases. The CDR3 has 11 residues. Germline lookup yields CDR1 SQVTM and CDR2 ANQGSEA. This chain's CDR3 is CSALYGSWAFF. Here the CDR3 DNA reads TGCAGCGCGTTATACGGTTCGTGGGCTTTCTTT.

This chain links TRBV7-9 with TRBJ1-5, with TRBD1 matching over 8 bases. V lost 7 bases and J lost 6; bases outside the gene matches: 8. Germline CDR1 reads SEHNR; CDR2 reads FQNEAQ (reference sequence). The CDR3 runs 14 residues. The CDR3 nucleotides are TGTGCCAGCACCACAGGGGGTTCGGCTCAGCCCCAGCATTTT. Protein product: CASTTGGSAQPQHF. The variable domain in full, completed from reference TRBV7-9 and TRBJ1-5, reads DTGVSQNPRHKITKRGQNVTFRCDPISEHNRLYWYRQTLGQGPEFLTYFQNEAQLEKSRLLSDRFSAERPKGSFSTLEIQRTEQGDSAMYLCASTTGGSAQPQHFGDGTRLSIL.

There are a few counts of this clone. This chain joins TRBV28 and TRBJ1-1; 8 bases align to TRBD1. The CDR3 extends over 13 amino acids. Germline V gene data show CDR1 as MDHEN and CDR2 as SYDVKM. With 5 bases clipped from V and 4 bases from J, the junction kept 3 bases outside the gene matches. Here the CDR3 reads CASSTGQATEAFF. CDR3 coding DNA: TGTGCCAGCAGTACGGGACAGGCCACTGAAGCTTTCTTT.

J is TRBJ2-1 and V is TRBV5-1, with D unresolved. The CDR3 covers 14 residues. Germline lookup yields CDR1 SGHRS and CDR2 YFSETQ. The ends were cut back, 3 bases at V and 0 bases at J, with 7 bases in the middle. As DNA, the CDR3 is TGCGCCAGCAGCTACACAAGCTCCTACAATGAGCAGTTCTTC. It encodes CASSYTSSYNEQFF. The complete variable domain, with remaining parts taken from reference TRBV5-1 and TRBJ2-1, reads KAGVTQTPRYLIKTRGQQVTLSCSPISGHRSVSWYQQTPGQGLQFLFEYFSETQRNKGNFPGRFSGRQFSNSRSEMNVSTLELGDSALYLCASSYTSSYNEQFFGPGTRLTVL.

The chain is built from TRBV7-2 and TRBJ2-4; D not certain. CDR1 and CDR2 from the germline V gene are SGHTA and FQGNSA. V lost 5 bases, J lost 7 bases, and 6 bases lay in between. The CDR3 has 11 amino acids. The CDR3 coding sequence is TGTGCCAGCAGCCCCCAGAACATTCAGTACTTC. Its protein is CASSPQNIQYF.

This clone was detected once. The chain employs TRBV27 and TRBJ2-1; 8 bases map to TRBD2. The CDR3 has 16 residues. CDR1 is MNHEY and CDR2 is SMNVEV in the germline V gene (reference sequence). V was pared by 5 bases and J by 2 bases, with 8 bases of the junction left unmatched. CDR3 nucleotide sequence: TGTGCCAGCAGTAATCCGGGACTAGGTACCTACAATGAGCAGTTCTTC. It codes for CASSNPGLGTYNEQFF.

This clone rates as large (0.1 to 1%). V usage is TRBV27 and J usage is TRBJ1-1, with D unclear. The CDR3 loop spans 15 amino acids. V lost 7 bases and J lost 0, with 15 bases in between. Germline loops: CDR1 MNHEY, CDR2 SMNVEV (reference sequence). The CDR3 DNA sequence: TGTGCCAGCACCCCAACGGGTGGTTTGAACACTGAAGCTTTCTTT. This sequence encodes CASTPTGGLNTEAFF.

The chain employs TRBV28 and TRBJ2-3, with D perhaps TRBD2 (7 bases). The CDR3 is 15 residues long. Germline loops: CDR1 MDHEN, CDR2 SYDVKM. V dropped 2 bases and J dropped 6 bases, with 15 bases sitting between them. The CDR3 region is CASSLGGASSDTQYF. CDR3 sequence (DNA): TGTGCCAGCAGTTTAGGGGGGGCCAGCTCCGATACGCAGTATTTT.

The V gene is TRBV27, the J gene TRBJ1-6, with TRBD1 as a possible D gene (5 bases). Trimming stripped 3 bases from V and 7 bases from J, with 10 bases between. CDR3 length: 14 residues. Per germline, CDR1 MNHEY and CDR2 SMNVEV (reference sequence). The CDR3 loop is CASSFGGTNSPLHF. The CDR3 DNA follows: TGTGCCAGCAGTTTCGGAGGGACCAATTCACCCCTCCACTTT.

This chain connects TRBV19 to TRBJ2-2; perhaps TRBD1 as D (6 bases). Trimming removed 7 bases at V and 2 bases at J, with 14 bases between. CDR3 length equals 15 residues. Germline values: CDR1 LNHDA, CDR2 SQIVND (reference sequence). This chain's CDR3 is CASKYRDINTGELFF. The CDR3 nucleotides read TGTGCCAGTAAATACAGGGATATCAACACCGGGGAGCTGTTTTTT. Looking up the rest from reference TRBV19 and TRBJ2-2 gives the full variable domain: DGGITQSPKYLFRKEGQNVTLSCEQNLNHDAMYWYRQDPGQGLRLIYYSQIVNDFQKGDIAEGYSVSREKKESFPLTVTSAQKNPTAFYLCASKYRDINTGELFFGEGSRLTVL.

This clone was observed a few times. CDR3 nucleotide sequence: TGTGCCAGCAGCCTTGAGGGAGTTACCACAGATACGCAGTATTTT. Amino acids: CASSLEGVTTDTQYF. The chain recombines TRBV7-3 with TRBJ2-3; D is perhaps TRBD2 (5 bases). Germline assignment: CDR1 SGHTA and CDR2 FQGTGA. With 5 bases removed from V and 2 bases from J, the gap between germline ends came to 14 bases. CDR3 length: 15 residues.

The genes are TRBV13 and TRBJ1-1; 9 nucleotides match TRBD1. The germline V gene has CDR1 PRHDT and CDR2 FYEKMQ (reference sequence). The J segment lost 3 bases and the V segment lost 5 bases, leaving 7 bases of the junction unmatched. The CDR3 spans 15 residues. The CDR3 protein is CASSLQGAGYTEAFF. In DNA form, the CDR3 reads TGTGCCAGCAGCCTACAGGGGGCAGGGTACACTGAAGCTTTCTTT.

The rearrangement joins TRBV7-9 to TRBJ2-3; tentatively, D is TRBD2 (6 bases). V shed 11 bases and J shed 0 bases, with 15 bases lying between them. The germline V gene has CDR1 SEHNR and CDR2 FQNEAQ (reference sequence). The CDR3 runs to 14 residues. The chain's CDR3 is CAGGLSASTDTQYF. The CDR3, as DNA: TGTGCCGGGGGACTTAGCGCGAGCACAGATACGCAGTATTTT.

The rearrangement uses TRBV28 and TRBJ2-7; 8 bases align to TRBD1. The CDR3 is 14 residues long. The V gene's germline CDR1 is MDHEN and CDR2 SYDVKM. Germline trimming cut 6 bases from V and 2 bases from J; bases unmatched to any gene: 6. In nucleotides, the CDR3 is TGTGCCAGCAGCCTGGGACAGGTGACCTACGAGCAGTACTTC. It translates to CASSLGQVTYEQYF.

A word on this clone: Other DNA sequences in the same sample also yield this CDR3. The V gene is TRBV5-5, the J gene TRBJ1-1, with D possibly being TRBD1 (5 bases). Germline V gives CDR1 SGHKS, CDR2 YYEKEE (reference sequence). Trimming removed 0 bases from V and 5 bases from J, with 14 bases in between. The CDR3 extends over 15 amino acids. The DNA of the CDR3 is TGTGCCAGCAGCTTGGCCGGGGGGGAAGGAACTGAAGCTTTCTTT. It encodes CASSLAGGEGTEAFF.

The chain combines TRBV7-8 with TRBJ1-5; the match to TRBD1 covers 8 bases. Trimming took 4 bases from V and 7 from J; bases not matched to a gene: 9. CDR3 length: 15 residues. CDR1 is SGHVS, CDR2 FQNEAQ, per germline. The CDR3 sequence is CASSSSGGAGQPQHF. The DNA for the CDR3 is TGTGCCAGCAGCTCATCAGGGGGCGCGGGACAGCCCCAGCATTTT.

CDR3 loop: CASSSGSSTDTQYF. The CDR3 nucleotides read TGTGCCAGCAGTAGCGGGTCAAGCACAGATACGCAGTATTTT. The chain combines TRBV6-5 with TRBJ2-3; a possible D gene is TRBD2 (6 bases). Trimming cost V 5 bases and J 0 bases, with 9 bases left between them. Looked up from germline, CDR1 is MNHEY and CDR2 is SVGAGI. CDR3 length: 14 residues.

This clone has a handful of counts. V and J are TRBV19 and TRBJ1-1, with D possibly TRBD1 on 5 matching bases. The CDR3 runs 16 residues. Per germline, CDR1 LNHDA and CDR2 SQIVND (reference sequence). V lost 5 bases and J 4 bases, leaving 20 bases between the germline ends. The CDR3 nucleotides are TGTGCCAGTAGTCGCCTTTTGTCACTGGGGGGCACTGAAGCTTTCTTT. This translates into CASSRLLSLGGTEAFF. The full variable domain, rest sourced from reference TRBV19 and TRBJ1-1, is DGGITQSPKYLFRKEGQNVTLSCEQNLNHDAMYWYRQDPGQGLRLIYYSQIVNDFQKGDIAEGYSVSREKKESFPLTVTSAQKNPTAFYLCASSRLLSLGGTEAFFGQGTRLTVV.

CDR3 sequence reads: CASSFWGATNEKLFF. CDR3 sequence (DNA): TGTGCCAGCAGTTTTTGGGGGGCAACTAATGAAAAACTGTTTTTT. V is TRBV28 and J is TRBJ1-4; a weak D match, TRBD1 (5 bases). The V and J ends lost 3 bases and 0 bases respectively, with 8 bases between them. This CDR3 spans 15 amino acids. CDR1 is MDHEN, CDR2 SYDVKM, per germline.

This chain links TRBV11-2 with TRBJ2-7, with 13 nucleotides matching TRBD2. After removal of 6 bases from V and 1 base from J, the junction contained 9 bases not matched to a gene. CDR3 length equals 17 residues. Germline values: CDR1 SGHAT, CDR2 FQNNGV. Here the CDR3 reads CASSRTSGGRRSYEQYV. DNA for the CDR3: TGTGCCAGCAGTCGGACTAGCGGGGGCCGTAGGTCCTACGAGCAGTACGTC.